These 20 T cell receptor beta chains came from one sample sequenced in a study of CD8+ T cells in alopecia areata. Indicated treatment: oral pan-JAK inhibitor, 5-10 mg twice daily. RNA, once extracted, was reverse transcribed into cDNA for use as the sequencing template. Method: immunoSEQ multiplex PCR; TCRdb's copy keeps in-frame clones and lacks some. This sample has more than 85,000 clones; 50% to 75% occur once, and the top ten carry about 16%. The specimen comprised CD8+ T cells sorted from blood, sampled at week 4, from a patient treated with tofacitinib. The origin of the receptors is a human donor with alopecia areata.

V usage is TRBV5-1 and J usage is TRBJ2-5; 10 bases map to TRBD1. The J call is uncertain, as TRBJ2-7 better fits the DNA end. In germline, CDR1 is SGHRS, CDR2 YFSETQ. This CDR3 is 14 amino acids long. CDR3 in DNA: TGCGCCAGCAGCCCCCGGGACAGGGGTGACGAGCAGTACTTC. It codes for CASSPRDRGDEQYF.

The gene calls are TRBV5-4 and TRBJ2-1; TRBD1 agrees at 9 bases. CDR1 is SGHNT and CDR2 is YYREEE in the germline V gene (reference sequence). The trim removed 3 bases at V and 5 bases at J, leaving 6 bases unmatched. This CDR3 contains 15 residues. Written as DNA, the CDR3 is TGTGCCAGCAGCTACCGGGACAGGGCGAACAATGAGCAGTTCTTC. It encodes CASSYRDRANNEQFF.

This clone was observed a handful of times. The chain combines TRBV6-6 with TRBJ2-2; D is uncertain. The CDR3 is 15 residues long. Germline CDR1 reads MNHNY; CDR2 reads SVGAGI (reference sequence). V lost 0 bases to trimming and J lost 5 bases, with 10 bases between them. The CDR3 is CASSYSRAVTGELFF. The CDR3 nucleotides read TGTGCCAGCAGTTACTCGAGAGCAGTAACCGGGGAGCTGTTTTTT.

The gene calls are TRBV30 and TRBJ2-5; D gene uncertain. Trimming took 4 bases from V and 1 from J, leaving 10 bases between them. This CDR3 is 13 amino acids long. CDR1 and CDR2 (germline): GTSNPN, SVGIG (reference sequence). The CDR3 bases are TGTGCCTGGATGAAACGGCGCCAAGAGACCCAGTACTTC. This encodes CAWMKRRQETQYF.

The chain uses TRBV15 and TRBJ1-5; a weak D match, TRBD1 (5 bases). CDR3 size: 16 residues. V shed 0 bases and J shed 7 bases, with 16 bases lying between them. The germline V gene has CDR1 LNHNV and CDR2 YYDKDF (reference sequence). The CDR3 coding sequence is TGTGCCACCAGCAGAGATCGAGGAGGGGAGGGGCAGCCCCAGCATTTT. This sequence encodes CATSRDRGGEGQPQHF.

The CDR3 loop is CASTDSQGTQYF. DNA of the CDR3: TGTGCCAGTACGGACAGCCAGGGGACCCAGTACTTC. V and J are TRBV18 and TRBJ2-5; tentative D call: TRBD1 (6 bases). The ends were cut back, 9 bases at V and 7 bases at J, with 15 bases in the middle. This CDR3 spans 12 amino acids. The germline V gene has CDR1 KGHSH and CDR2 LQKENI.

The V and J genes are TRBV4-3 and TRBJ1-6, with TRBD1 matching over 8 bases. CDR3 length: 16 residues. V shed 0 bases and J 6 bases; nucleotides not matched to a gene: 4. CDR1 and CDR2 from the germline V gene are LGHNA and YSLEER. The CDR3 reads CASSQEPRGLNSPLHF. CDR3 DNA sequence: TGCGCCAGCAGCCAAGAGCCCAGGGGGCTTAATTCACCCCTCCACTTT.

This clone was observed a handful of times. This chain uses TRBV10-3 with TRBJ2-3; D uncertain. The CDR3 has 13 residues. Germline CDR1 is ENHRY and CDR2 is SYGVKD. V lost 10 bases and J lost 0, with 11 bases in between. The CDR3 region is CASTEDSTDTQYF. CDR3 DNA: TGTGCCAGCACCGAGGACAGCACAGATACGCAGTATTTT.

This chain joins TRBV5-1 and TRBJ2-7, with D perhaps matching TRBD2 (5 bases). The CDR3 is made up of 15 amino acids. Looked up from germline, CDR1 is SGHRS and CDR2 is YFSETQ. Deletions cut 0 bases from V and 5 bases from J, with 15 bases between. The CDR3 coding sequence is TGCGCCAGCAGCTTGGCCTTTGGTTTGCGGGACGAGCAGTACTTC. Amino acid sequence: CASSLAFGLRDEQYF.

This chain links TRBV23-1 with TRBJ2-4, with D maybe TRBD1 (6 bases). TRBV23-1 is designated an ORF whose function remains uncertain. Trimming pared 0 bases from V and 5 bases from J, leaving 23 bases between. This CDR3 comprises 19 residues. The chain's CDR3 is CASSQSSPTPGQPENIQYF. For the CDR3, the DNA is TGCGCCAGCAGTCAATCAAGCCCGACCCCCGGACAGCCGGAAAACATTCAGTACTTC.

This sequence joins TRBV30 and TRBJ1-2, with D hard to call. Deletions cut 4 bases from V and 6 bases from J, with 18 bases between. Germline CDR1 and CDR2: GTSNPN and SVGIG (reference sequence). CDR3 length: 14 residues. The CDR3 sequence: CAWTVVVTLNGYTF. CDR3 in DNA: TGTGCCTGGACCGTAGTAGTTACCCTTAATGGCTACACCTTC.

The J gene is TRBJ2-5, the V gene TRBV6-5; TRBD2 agrees at 9 bases. V trimming: 5 bases; J trimming: 5 bases; junction bases outside the gene matches: 0. Germline-derived CDR1 and CDR2 are MNHEY and SVGAGI. The CDR3 totals 12 residues. The chain's CDR3 is CASSGLAETQYF. CDR3 in DNA: TGTGCCAGCAGTGGACTAGCGGAGACCCAGTACTTC.

The genes are TRBV5-1 and TRBJ1-6; no definite D call. Deletions cut 3 bases from V and 8 bases from J, with 18 bases between. Looked up from germline, CDR1 is SGHRS and CDR2 is YFSETQ. The CDR3 contains 16 residues. The CDR3 DNA reads TGCGCCAGCAGCTACGCCCTCCGGGCAGTCCATTCACCCCTCCACTTT. It encodes CASSYALRAVHSPLHF. The full variable domain, its missing parts supplied by reference TRBV5-1 and TRBJ1-6, is KAGVTQTPRYLIKTRGQQVTLSCSPISGHRSVSWYQQTPGQGLQFLFEYFSETQRNKGNFPGRFSGRQFSNSRSEMNVSTLELGDSALYLCASSYALRAVHSPLHFGNGTRLTVT.

The chain recombines TRBV27 with TRBJ2-4; D possibly matches TRBD1 or TRBD2 (5 bases each). The V gene's germline CDR1 is MNHEY and CDR2 SMNVEV (reference sequence). Deletions cut 6 bases from V and 2 bases from J, with 14 bases between. This CDR3 has 15 residues. As DNA, the CDR3 is TGTGCCAGCAGCCGTACCGGGACGCCCAAAAACATTCAGTACTTC. Amino acids: CASSRTGTPKNIQYF.

The rearrangement uses TRBV27 and TRBJ2-7, with D unresolved. Trimming shortened V by 4 bases and J by 1 base, and 5 bases separated the two germline ends. Germline V gene data show CDR1 as MNHEY and CDR2 as SMNVEV (reference sequence). CDR3 size: 12 residues. The CDR3 sequence is CASSSTSYEQYF. The CDR3 region has the DNA TGTGCCAGCAGTTCGACTTCCTACGAGCAGTACTTC.

This clone was recorded a few times. In DNA form, the CDR3 reads TGTGCCAGCAGACAGGGGGCGAGGGAGCAGTACTTC. Protein sequence: CASRQGAREQYF. This chain connects TRBV27 to TRBJ2-7, with 9 positions matching TRBD1. The CDR3 covers 12 residues. CDR1 is MNHEY and CDR2 is SMNVEV in the germline V gene (reference sequence). V gave up 6 bases and J gave up 7 bases; unmatched junction bases: 4.

This clone was observed a handful of times. This chain connects TRBV13 to TRBJ2-1, with TRBD2 matching over 10 bases. The trim removed 2 bases at V and 6 bases at J, leaving 1 base unmatched. The length of the CDR3 is 14 residues. Germline V lookup: CDR1 PRHDT, CDR2 FYEKMQ (reference sequence). The chain's CDR3 is CASSLPSGGNEQFF. The CDR3 DNA reads as TGTGCCAGCAGCTTACCTAGCGGGGGCAATGAGCAGTTCTTC.

The genes are TRBV9 and TRBJ1-1; weak D call: TRBD1 (5 bases). Germline V gives CDR1 SGDLS, CDR2 YYNGEE. The V end was cut by 2 bases, the J end by 3 bases, with 17 bases between. The CDR3 loop spans 16 amino acids. As DNA, the CDR3 is TGTGCCAGCAGCGTGGCCGAGTTAGGGGTTGACACTGAAGCTTTCTTT. Protein: CASSVAELGVDTEAFF.

The chain joins TRBV30 to TRBJ1-5; the D gene is possibly TRBD1 (5 bases). The germline V gene has CDR1 GTSNPN and CDR2 SVGIG (reference sequence). The V and J ends lost 7 bases and 4 bases respectively, with 20 bases between them. This CDR3 contains 15 residues. DNA for the CDR3: TGTGCCTACCAGGGAGGGACCTTTTCGAATCAGCCCCAGCATTTT. It yields the protein CAYQGGTFSNQPQHF.

This clone was recorded a few times. The genes are TRBV27 and TRBJ2-2; 12 nucleotides align to TRBD2. V dropped 2 bases and J dropped 8; count of bases not matched to a gene: 3. This CDR3 is built from 15 residues. Germline V gene lookup returns CDR1 MNHEY and CDR2 SMNVEV (reference sequence). CDR3 DNA: TGTGCCAGCAGTTTAACTAGCGGGGGGATTGGGGAGCTGTTTTTT. Translation gives CASSLTSGGIGELFF.